This entry concerns a single T cell receptor (beta chain). No antigen is known for it. This entry is derived from a study of OX40 agonist ivuxolimab in advanced cancers. Across the whole study: It was ivuxolimab, an agonistic anti-OX40 (CD134) antibody, that patients were treated with. A diagnosis of hepatocellular carcinoma, melanoma, renal cell or head and neck cancer was present in dose-escalation patients.

Blood sampling was done at baseline, cycle 4 day 1, and cycle 7 day 1. Method: immunoSEQ multiplex PCR; TCRdb's copy keeps in-frame clones and lacks some. The table includes roughly 81,000 clones, more than 75% detected once. Study results and limitations: Expanded clones were, on average, more numerous among CD8+ T cells than CD4+.

Per the germline V gene, CDR1 is SGHAT and CDR2 is FQNNGV. The CDR3 spans 14 residues. The V gene lost 1 base and the J gene lost 7 bases, with 10 bases spanning the gap. The sequencing used CD4+ or CD8+ T cells sorted from blood, collected in a trial of the OX40 agonist ivuxolimab. The sequence was collected from an adult with an advanced solid tumor such as melanoma, head and neck, liver or kidney cancer. This chain uses TRBV11-2 with TRBJ2-2; TRBD2 is a possible D gene (5 bases). CDR3 in amino acids: CASSLVGSYGELFF. In DNA form, the CDR3 reads TGTGCCAGCAGCTTAGTGGGGAGCTACGGGGAGCTGTTTTTT. Variable domain in full (rest from reference TRBV11-2 and TRBJ2-2): EAGVAQSPRYKIIEKRQSVAFWCNPISGHATLYWYQQILGQGPKLLIQFQNNGVVDDSQLPKDRFSAERLKGVDSTLKIQPAKLEDSAVYLCASSLVGSYGELFFGEGSRLTVL.